The present T cell receptor (beta chain) was sequenced within a study of blood T cell repertoires in COVID-19. Study details: Sources were T cells, B-cell-depleted T cells, or PBMCs; the material itself was cDNA or gDNA.

Per the original data handling: From reference gene primer amplification, estimates of nucleated cell counts were derived. Clones were sequenced by immunoSEQ multiplex PCR, and TCRdb holds only the in-frame ones, with some missing. V and J calls and clone size are copied from that table; D and trimming were computed from the DNA. The sample has roughly 99,000 clones, around 89% seen once. The CDR3 spans 14 residues. Trimming shortened V by 3 bases and J by 2 bases, and 8 bases separated the two germline ends. Germline V gives CDR1 SEHNR, CDR2 FQNEAQ (reference sequence). The J gene is TRBJ2-4, the V gene TRBV7-9, with a tentative D call TRBD2 (7 bases). This clonotype originated in a man between 35 and 55 years old with active or convalescent COVID-19. The sample taken for sequencing was peripheral blood. CDR3 residues: CASSLGGPKNIQYF. CDR3 nucleotides: TGTGCCAGCAGCTTGGGGGGGCCCAAAAACATTCAGTACTTC.